Following are 2 T cell receptor beta chains from one sample sequenced in a study of tumor-infiltrating lymphocytes in primary liver carcinoma. The study co-extracted DNA and RNA from 20-30 mg of unsorted bulk tissue. Synthesis of TCR beta cDNA was carried out from about 0.55 ug total RNA with a constant-region primer. Three nested multiplex PCR rounds, a slightly modified ARM-PCR method, built the TCR beta libraries. The first two PCR rounds, around 11 cycles each, used TRBV1-TRBV30 forward primers and a C-beta reverse primer. TCRdb independently ran MiXCR on the multiplex PCR reads; one entry per CDR3 protein. The table records approximately 40,000 distinct CDR3 sequences, approximately 70% of them present only once. What was sequenced was liver tumor tissue from sampling region 2. The subset here: tumor region T2, inferior pole. These receptor sequences come from a man aged 40-49 years with primary liver carcinoma and hepatitis B virus infection.

The CDR3 loop is CALSEAGQGSQPQHF. CDR3 coding DNA: TGTGCCCTCAGCGAAGCGGGGCAGGGCAGTCAGCCCCAGCATTTT. The rearrangement uses TRBV6-1 and TRBJ1-5, with D possibly TRBD1 on 5 matching bases. CDR1 and CDR2 from the germline V gene are MNHNS and SASEGT. This CDR3 region has 15 residues. V dropped 11 bases and J dropped 6 bases, with 23 bases sitting between them.

To note about this clonotype: One junction end does not reproduce the germline sequence, and a read error may be involved. The chain combines TRBV11-2 with TRBJ2-4; D ambiguous. The length of the CDR3 is 15 residues. Germline assignment: CDR1 SGHAT and CDR2 FQNNGV. CDR3 bases: TGTGCCAGCACCACCTCGGCGGTAGCTAAAAACGTTCAGTACTTC. Translation: CASTTSAVAKNVQYF. Full variable domain (outside the CDR3, taken from reference TRBV11-2 and TRBJ2-4): EAGVAQSPRYKIIEKRQSVAFWCNPISGHATLYWYQQILGQGPKLLIQFQNNGVVDDSQLPKDRFSAERLKGVDSTLKIQPAKLEDSAVYLCASTTSAVAKNVQYFGAGTRLSVL.